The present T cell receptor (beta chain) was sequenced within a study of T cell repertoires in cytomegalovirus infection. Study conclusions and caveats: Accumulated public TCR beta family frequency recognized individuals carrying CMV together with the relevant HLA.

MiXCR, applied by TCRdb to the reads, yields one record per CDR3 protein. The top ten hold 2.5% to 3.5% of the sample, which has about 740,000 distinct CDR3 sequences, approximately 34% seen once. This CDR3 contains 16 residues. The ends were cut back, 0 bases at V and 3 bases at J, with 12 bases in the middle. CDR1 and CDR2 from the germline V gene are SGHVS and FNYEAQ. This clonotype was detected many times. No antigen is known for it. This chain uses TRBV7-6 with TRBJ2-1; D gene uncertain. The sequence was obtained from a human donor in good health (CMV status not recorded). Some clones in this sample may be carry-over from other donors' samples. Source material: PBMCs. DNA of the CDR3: TGTGCCAGCAGCTTAGCGTTGGCGGAGAGCTACAATGAGCAGTTCTTC. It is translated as CASSLALAESYNEQFF.